Here is one TCR beta chain with its context. This sample is drawn from a study of T cells in tuberculosis. Data came from immunoSEQ multiplex PCR; TCRdb stores just in-frame clones and leaves some out. The sample lists tens of thousands of clones; 93% were seen once. This TCR was recovered from a donor between 10 and 35 years old with latent tuberculosis or without tuberculosis infection. The sample consisted of PBMCs.

In DNA form, the CDR3 reads TGTGCCAGCAGTTACTCCCCTTCGGGGGGGTATGGCTACACCTTC. This translates into CASSYSPSGGYGYTF. This chain connects TRBV6-6 to TRBJ1-2; a possible D gene is TRBD1 (5 bases). The CDR3 totals 15 residues. CDR1 MNHNY and CDR2 SVGAGI come from the germline V gene (reference sequence). V was shortened by 0 bases and J by 5 bases, with 13 bases between the two germline ends.